The clone carrying this T cell receptor (beta chain) was counted between two and nine times. Its antigen is not known. The CDR3 extends over 15 amino acids. Germline trimming cut 6 bases from V and 4 bases from J; bases unmatched to any gene: 8. The germline V gene has CDR1 SEHNR and CDR2 FQNEAQ (reference sequence). The sample originates from a study of T cell repertoires in cytomegalovirus infection. Overall study context: Evidence of both CMV infection and a matching HLA type came from public TCR beta signatures. Study results and limitations: Cumulative frequency of public TCR beta families picked out carriers of CMV plus the relevant HLA. Dominating the ex vivo response were TCR beta clonotypes that were CMV-specific and HLA-C-restricted.

Using its own MiXCR run on the reads, TCRdb lists one record per CDR3 protein. The sample carries roughly 860,000 distinct CDR3 sequences, approximately 32% recorded once. The receptor comes from a human donor in good health (CMV status not recorded). Some clones in this sample may be carry-over from other donors' samples. The sequencing used cultured CD8+ T cells from PBMCs, collected from culture after CMV antigen stimulation. V and J are TRBV7-9 and TRBJ2-3, with 9 bases that match TRBD1. The CDR3 spells CASSHRRDRADTQYF. The CDR3 nucleotides are TGTGCCAGCAGTCATCGAAGGGACAGGGCAGATACGCAGTATTTT.